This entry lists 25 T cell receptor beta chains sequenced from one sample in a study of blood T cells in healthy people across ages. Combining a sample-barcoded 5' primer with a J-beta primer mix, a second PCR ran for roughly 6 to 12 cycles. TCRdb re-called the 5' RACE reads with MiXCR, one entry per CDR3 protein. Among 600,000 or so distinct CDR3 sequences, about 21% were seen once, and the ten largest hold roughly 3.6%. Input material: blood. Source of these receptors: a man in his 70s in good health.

In nucleotides, the CDR3 is TGCGCCAGCAGCTTAGGCAGGATAAAGACCCAGTACTTC. Amino acid sequence: CASSLGRIKTQYF. V gene TRBV4-3 combines with J gene TRBJ2-5; D not resolved. The CDR3 totals 13 residues. The germline gives CDR1 LGHNA, CDR2 YSLEER. V lost 5 bases, J lost 6 bases, and 13 bases lay in between.

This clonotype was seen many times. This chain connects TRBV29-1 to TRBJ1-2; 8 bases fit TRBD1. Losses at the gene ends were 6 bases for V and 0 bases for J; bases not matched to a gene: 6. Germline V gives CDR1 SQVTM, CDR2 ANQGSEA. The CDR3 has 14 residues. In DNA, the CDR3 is TGCAGCGTGGGGGAACAGGGGGCTAACTATGGCTACACCTTC. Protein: CSVGEQGANYGYTF.

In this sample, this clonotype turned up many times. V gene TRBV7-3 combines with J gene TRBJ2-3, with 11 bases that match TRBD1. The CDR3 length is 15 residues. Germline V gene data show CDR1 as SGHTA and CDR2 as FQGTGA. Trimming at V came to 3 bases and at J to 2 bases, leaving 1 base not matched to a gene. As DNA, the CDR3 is TGTGCCAGCAGCTTGGACAGGGGGCCCACAGATACGCAGTATTTT. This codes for CASSLDRGPTDTQYF.

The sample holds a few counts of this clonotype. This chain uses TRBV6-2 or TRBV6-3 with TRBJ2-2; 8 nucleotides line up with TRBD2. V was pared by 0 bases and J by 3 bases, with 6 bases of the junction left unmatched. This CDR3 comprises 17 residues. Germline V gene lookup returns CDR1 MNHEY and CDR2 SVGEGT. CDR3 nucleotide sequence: TGTGCCAGCAGTTACTCCCCGGGAGGGCCGGACACCGGGGAGCTGTTTTTT. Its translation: CASSYSPGGPDTGELFF.

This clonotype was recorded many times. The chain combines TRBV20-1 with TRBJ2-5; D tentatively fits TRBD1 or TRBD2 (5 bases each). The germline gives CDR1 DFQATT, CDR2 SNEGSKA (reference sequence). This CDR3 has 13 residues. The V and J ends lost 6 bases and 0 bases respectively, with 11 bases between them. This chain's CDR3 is CSASGTNQETQYF. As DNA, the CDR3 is TGCAGTGCGTCCGGGACCAACCAAGAGACCCAGTACTTC.

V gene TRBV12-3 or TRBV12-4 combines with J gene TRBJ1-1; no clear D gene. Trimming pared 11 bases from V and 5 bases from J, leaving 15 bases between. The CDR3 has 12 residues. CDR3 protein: CAGGRVQTEAFF. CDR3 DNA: TGTGCCGGAGGGAGGGTGCAGACTGAAGCTTTCTTT.

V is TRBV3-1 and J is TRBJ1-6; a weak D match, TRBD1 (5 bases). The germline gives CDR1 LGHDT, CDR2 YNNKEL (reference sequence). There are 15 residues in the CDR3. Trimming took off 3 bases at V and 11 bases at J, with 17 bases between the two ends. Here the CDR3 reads CASSHRDLKEAPLHF. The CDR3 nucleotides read TGTGCCAGCAGCCACCGGGACCTCAAAGAAGCACCCCTCCACTTT.

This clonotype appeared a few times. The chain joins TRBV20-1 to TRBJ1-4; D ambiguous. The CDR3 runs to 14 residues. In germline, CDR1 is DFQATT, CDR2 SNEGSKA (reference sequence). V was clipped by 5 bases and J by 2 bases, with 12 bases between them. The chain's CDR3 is CSAQGVGTNEKLFF. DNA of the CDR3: TGCAGTGCTCAAGGCGTAGGGACTAATGAAAAACTGTTTTTT.

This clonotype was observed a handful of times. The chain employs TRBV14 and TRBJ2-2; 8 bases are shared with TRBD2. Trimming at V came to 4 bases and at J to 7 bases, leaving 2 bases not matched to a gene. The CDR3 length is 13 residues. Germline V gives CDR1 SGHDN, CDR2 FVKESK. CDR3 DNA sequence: TGTGCCAGCAGCCCAAGCGGGAGCGGGGAGCTGTTTTTT. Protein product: CASSPSGSGELFF.

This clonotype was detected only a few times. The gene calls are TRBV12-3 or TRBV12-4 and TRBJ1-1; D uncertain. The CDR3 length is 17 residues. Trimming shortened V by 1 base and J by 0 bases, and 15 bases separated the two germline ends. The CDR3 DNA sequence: TGTGCCAGCAGTTTAGGGGCGGGAACCCTTTTGAACACTGAAGCTTTCTTT. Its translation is CASSLGAGTLLNTEAFF.

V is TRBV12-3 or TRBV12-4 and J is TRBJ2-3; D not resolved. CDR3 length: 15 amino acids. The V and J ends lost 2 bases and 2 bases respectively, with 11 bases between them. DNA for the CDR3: TGTGCCAGCAGTTTACGCTCAGCACACACAGATACGCAGTATTTT. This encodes CASSLRSAHTDTQYF.

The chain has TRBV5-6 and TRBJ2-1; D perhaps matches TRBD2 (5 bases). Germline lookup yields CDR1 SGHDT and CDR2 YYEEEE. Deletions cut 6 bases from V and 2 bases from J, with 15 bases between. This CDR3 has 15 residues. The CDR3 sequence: CASIRGPNAYNEQFF. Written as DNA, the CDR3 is TGTGCCAGCATCCGCGGGCCCAATGCCTACAATGAGCAGTTCTTC.

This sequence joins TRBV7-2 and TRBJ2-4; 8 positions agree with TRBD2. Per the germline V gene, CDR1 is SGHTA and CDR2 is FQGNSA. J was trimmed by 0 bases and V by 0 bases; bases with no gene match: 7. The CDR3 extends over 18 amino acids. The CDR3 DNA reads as TGTGCCAGCAGCTTAGCGGTCGGACTAGCAGTAGCCAAAAACATTCAGTACTTC. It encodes CASSLAVGLAVAKNIQYF.

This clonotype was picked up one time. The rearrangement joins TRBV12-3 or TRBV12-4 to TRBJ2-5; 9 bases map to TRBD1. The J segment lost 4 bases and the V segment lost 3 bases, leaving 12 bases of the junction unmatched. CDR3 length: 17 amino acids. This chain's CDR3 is CASSLKRTTGGSETQYF. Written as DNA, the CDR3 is TGTGCCAGCAGTTTGAAAAGGACGACAGGGGGGTCAGAGACCCAGTACTTC.

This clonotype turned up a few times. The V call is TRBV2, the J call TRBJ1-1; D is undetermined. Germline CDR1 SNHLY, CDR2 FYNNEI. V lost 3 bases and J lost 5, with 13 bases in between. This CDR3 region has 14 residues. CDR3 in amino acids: CASSDDGVGTEAFF. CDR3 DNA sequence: TGTGCCAGCAGTGATGATGGGGTTGGGACTGAAGCTTTCTTT.

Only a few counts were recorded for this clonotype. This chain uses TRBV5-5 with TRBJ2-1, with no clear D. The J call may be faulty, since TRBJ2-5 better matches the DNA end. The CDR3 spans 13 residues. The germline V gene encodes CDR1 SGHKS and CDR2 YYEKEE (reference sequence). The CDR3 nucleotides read TGTGCCAGCAGCCAGGACCCACAAGAGACCCAGTACTTC. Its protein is CASSQDPQETQYF.

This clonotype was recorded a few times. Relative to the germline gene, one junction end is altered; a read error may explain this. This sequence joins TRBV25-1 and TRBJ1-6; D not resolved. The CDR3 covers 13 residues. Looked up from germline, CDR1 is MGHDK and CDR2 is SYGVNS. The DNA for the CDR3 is TGTGCCAGCACCGGAGGGTCGGGATCACCTCTCCACTTT. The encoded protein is CASTGGSGSPLHF.

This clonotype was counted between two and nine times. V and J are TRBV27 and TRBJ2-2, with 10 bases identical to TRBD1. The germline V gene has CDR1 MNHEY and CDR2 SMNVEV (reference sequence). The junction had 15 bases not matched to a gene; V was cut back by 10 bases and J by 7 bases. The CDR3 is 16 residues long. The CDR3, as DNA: TGTGCCACTTCCAGGAGACAGGGGGCCCCCAGCGGGGAGCTGTTTTTT. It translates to CATSRRQGAPSGELFF.

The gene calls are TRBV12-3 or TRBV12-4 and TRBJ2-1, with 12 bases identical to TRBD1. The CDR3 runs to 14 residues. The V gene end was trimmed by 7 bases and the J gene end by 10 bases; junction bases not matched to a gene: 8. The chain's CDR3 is CASKMGQGAGEQFF. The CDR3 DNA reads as TGTGCCAGCAAGATGGGACAGGGGGCAGGGGAGCAGTTCTTC.

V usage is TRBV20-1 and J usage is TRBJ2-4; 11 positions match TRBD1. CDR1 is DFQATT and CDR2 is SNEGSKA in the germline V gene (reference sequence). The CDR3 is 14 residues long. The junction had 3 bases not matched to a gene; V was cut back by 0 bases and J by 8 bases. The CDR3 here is CSARDGTGGYIQYF. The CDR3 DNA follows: TGCAGTGCTAGAGATGGGACAGGGGGTTACATTCAGTACTTC.

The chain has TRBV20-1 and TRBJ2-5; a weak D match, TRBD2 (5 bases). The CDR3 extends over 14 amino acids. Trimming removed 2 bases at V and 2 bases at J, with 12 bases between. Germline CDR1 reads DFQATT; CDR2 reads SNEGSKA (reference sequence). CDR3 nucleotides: TGCAGTGCTAGATCTAGCTGGGCACAAGAGACCCAGTACTTC. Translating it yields CSARSSWAQETQYF.

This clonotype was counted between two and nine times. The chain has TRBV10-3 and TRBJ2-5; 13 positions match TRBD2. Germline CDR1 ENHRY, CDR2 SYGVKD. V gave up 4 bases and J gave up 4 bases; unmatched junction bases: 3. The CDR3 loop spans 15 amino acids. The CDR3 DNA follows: TGTGCCATCAGTGGAGGACTAGCGGGAGCAGAGACCCAGTACTTC. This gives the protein CAISGGLAGAETQYF.

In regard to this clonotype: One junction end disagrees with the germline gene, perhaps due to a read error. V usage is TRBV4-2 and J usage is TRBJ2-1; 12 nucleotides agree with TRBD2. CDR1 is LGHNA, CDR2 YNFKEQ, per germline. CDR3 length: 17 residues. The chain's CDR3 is CVSSQSATSGRRNEQFF. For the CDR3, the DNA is TGTGTCAGCAGCCAATCCGCGACTAGCGGGAGACGCAATGAGCAGTTCTTC.

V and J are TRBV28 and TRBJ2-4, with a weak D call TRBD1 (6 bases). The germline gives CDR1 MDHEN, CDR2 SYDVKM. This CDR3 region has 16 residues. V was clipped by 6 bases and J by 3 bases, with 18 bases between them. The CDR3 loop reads CASSPRDILDKNIQYF. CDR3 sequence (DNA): TGTGCCAGCAGCCCTCGGGACATTCTTGACAAAAACATTCAGTACTTC.

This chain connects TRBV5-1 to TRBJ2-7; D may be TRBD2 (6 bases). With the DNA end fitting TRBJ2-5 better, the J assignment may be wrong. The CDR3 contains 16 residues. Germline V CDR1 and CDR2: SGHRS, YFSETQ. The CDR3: CASSSSSGRAGETQYF. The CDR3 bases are TGCGCCAGCAGCTCCTCTTCGGGCCGAGCGGGAGAGACCCAGTACTTC.